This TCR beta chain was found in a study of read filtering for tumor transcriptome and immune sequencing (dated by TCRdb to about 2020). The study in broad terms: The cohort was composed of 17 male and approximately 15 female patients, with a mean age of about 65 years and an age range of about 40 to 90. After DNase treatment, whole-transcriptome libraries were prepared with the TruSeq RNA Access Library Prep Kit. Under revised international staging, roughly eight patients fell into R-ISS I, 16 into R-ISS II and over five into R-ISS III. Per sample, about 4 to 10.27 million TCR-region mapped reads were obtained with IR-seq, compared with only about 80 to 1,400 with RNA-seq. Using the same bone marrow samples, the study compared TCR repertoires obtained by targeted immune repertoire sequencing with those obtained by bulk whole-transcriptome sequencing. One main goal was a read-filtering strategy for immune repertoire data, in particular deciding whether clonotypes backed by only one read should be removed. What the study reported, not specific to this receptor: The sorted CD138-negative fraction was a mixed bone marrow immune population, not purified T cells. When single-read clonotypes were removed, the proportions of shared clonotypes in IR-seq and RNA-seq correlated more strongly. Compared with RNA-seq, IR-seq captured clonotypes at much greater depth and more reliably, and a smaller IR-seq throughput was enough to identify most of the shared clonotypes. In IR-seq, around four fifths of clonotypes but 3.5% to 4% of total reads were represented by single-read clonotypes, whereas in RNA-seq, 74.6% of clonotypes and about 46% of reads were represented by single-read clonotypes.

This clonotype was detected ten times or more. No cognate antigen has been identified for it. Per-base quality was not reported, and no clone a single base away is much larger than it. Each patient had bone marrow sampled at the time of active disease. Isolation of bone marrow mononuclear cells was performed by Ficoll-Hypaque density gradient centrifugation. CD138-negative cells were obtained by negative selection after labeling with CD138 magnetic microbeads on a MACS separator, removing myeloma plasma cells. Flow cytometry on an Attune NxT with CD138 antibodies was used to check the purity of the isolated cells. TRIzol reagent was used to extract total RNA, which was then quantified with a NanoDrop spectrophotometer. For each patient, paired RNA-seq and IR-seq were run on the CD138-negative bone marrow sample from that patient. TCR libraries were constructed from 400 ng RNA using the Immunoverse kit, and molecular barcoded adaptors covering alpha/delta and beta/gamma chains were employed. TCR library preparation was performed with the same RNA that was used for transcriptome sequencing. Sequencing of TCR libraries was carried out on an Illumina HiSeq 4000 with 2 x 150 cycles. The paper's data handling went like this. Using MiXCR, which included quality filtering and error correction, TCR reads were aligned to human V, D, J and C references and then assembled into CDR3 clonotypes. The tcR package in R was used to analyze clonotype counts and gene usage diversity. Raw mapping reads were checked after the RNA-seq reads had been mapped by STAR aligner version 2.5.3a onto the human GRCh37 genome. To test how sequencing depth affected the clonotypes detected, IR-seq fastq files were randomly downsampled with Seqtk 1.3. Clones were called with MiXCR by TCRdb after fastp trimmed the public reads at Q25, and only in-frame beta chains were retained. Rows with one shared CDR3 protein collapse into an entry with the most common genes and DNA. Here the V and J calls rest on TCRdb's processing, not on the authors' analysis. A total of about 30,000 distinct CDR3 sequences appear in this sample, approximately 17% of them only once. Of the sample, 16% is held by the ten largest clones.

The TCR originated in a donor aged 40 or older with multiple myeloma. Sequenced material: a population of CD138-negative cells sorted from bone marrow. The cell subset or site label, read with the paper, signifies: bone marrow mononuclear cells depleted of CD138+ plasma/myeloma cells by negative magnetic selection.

The CDR3 protein: CASSSLGRYSYNEQFF. The DNA sequence reads TGTGCCAGCAGTTCTCTGGGACGGTACTCCTACAATGAGCAGTTCTTC. Recombination joined TRBV6-2 or TRBV6-3 with TRBJ2-1; the D gene assignment is perhaps TRBD1 or TRBD2, with each matching 5 bases. CDR1 and CDR2 are drawn from the germline V gene: MNHEY, SVGEGT. The CDR3 measures 16 amino acids from cysteine to phenylalanine. Only the CDR3 part of the read is kept: 48 bases, read in frame from the first base. V is reduced by 4 bases and J by 0 bases, leaving a spacing of 13 bases between them.